Listed below are T cell receptor beta chains from one sample, sequenced in a study of T cells in localized non-small cell lung cancer. Only in-frame clones appear in the TCRdb table, and some are missing; sequencing was by immunoSEQ multiplex PCR. The table has around 67,000 clones, under 90% seen once. The sample consisted of peripheral blood, taken before any cancer treatment. These receptors all come from a woman between 40 and 69 years old with stage I lung adenocarcinoma. The CDR3 runs from the conserved cysteine through the conserved F or W. The order of the fields is J gene, V gene, D gene, clone size, CDR3 protein, CDR3 DNA. D genes are given only for firm matches. A row's size may be missing; if present it is once, few, many or a size class.

j_gene: TRBJ2-2; v_gene: TRBV4-3; d_gene: -; abundance: -; CDR3aa: CASSQEETGELFF; CDR3nt: TGCGCCAGCAGCCAAGAGGAAACCGGGGAGCTGTTTTTT
j_gene: TRBJ2-7; v_gene: TRBV6-4; d_gene: -; abundance: -; CDR3aa: CASRGGQATYEQYF; CDR3nt: TGTGCCAGTCGGGGGGGACAGGCTACCTACGAGCAGTACTTC
j_gene: TRBJ2-3; v_gene: TRBV5-8; d_gene: TRBD1; abundance: -; CDR3aa: CASSFGTGEHTQYF; CDR3nt: TGTGCCAGCAGCTTCGGGACAGGGGAACATACGCAGTATTTT
j_gene: TRBJ2-2; v_gene: TRBV9; d_gene: -; abundance: few; CDR3aa: CASSARTANTGELFF; CDR3nt: TGTGCCAGCAGCGCTAGGACAGCGAACACCGGGGAGCTGTTTTTT
j_gene: TRBJ2-7; v_gene: TRBV19; d_gene: TRBD1; abundance: -; CDR3aa: CASSHTDRSSYEQYF; CDR3nt: TGTGCCAGTAGTCACACGGACAGGAGCTCCTACGAGCAGTACTTC
j_gene: TRBJ1-3; v_gene: TRBV29-1; d_gene: -; abundance: -; CDR3aa: CSANTDRGNTIYF; CDR3nt: TGCAGCGCGAACACCGACAGAGGAAACACCATATATTTT
j_gene: TRBJ2-7; v_gene: TRBV5-1; d_gene: TRBD1; abundance: -; CDR3aa: CASSLGGQGKYEQYF; CDR3nt: TGCGCCAGCAGCTTGGGTGGACAGGGGAAATACGAGCAGTACTTC
j_gene: TRBJ2-4; v_gene: TRBV5-4; d_gene: -; abundance: -; CDR3aa: CASSLLASDPSKNIQYF; CDR3nt: TGTGCCAGCAGCTTGTTGGCTAGCGACCCCTCCAAAAACATTCAGTACTTC
j_gene: TRBJ1-1; v_gene: TRBV30; d_gene: -; abundance: -; CDR3aa: CAWSRVRESGSTEAFF; CDR3nt: TGTGCCTGGTCCCGGGTCAGGGAATCGGGTAGCACTGAAGCTTTCTTT
j_gene: TRBJ2-7; v_gene: TRBV5-6; d_gene: TRBD1; abundance: -; CDR3aa: CASSLGTGGAYYEQYF; CDR3nt: TGTGCCAGCAGCCTGGGGACAGGGGGCGCCTACTACGAGCAGTACTTC
j_gene: TRBJ2-7; v_gene: TRBV4-3; d_gene: -; abundance: -; CDR3aa: CASSQDVGYPYEQYF; CDR3nt: TGCGCCAGCAGCCAAGATGTGGGCTACCCCTACGAGCAGTACTTC
j_gene: TRBJ1-6; v_gene: TRBV10-1; d_gene: -; abundance: -; CDR3aa: CASSDRGRGSPLHF; CDR3nt: TGCGCCAGCAGTGACCGGGGGCGCGGCTCACCCCTCCACTTT
j_gene: TRBJ1-4; v_gene: TRBV13; d_gene: -; abundance: medium-sized; CDR3aa: CASSWRGAGEKLFF; CDR3nt: TGTGCCAGCAGCTGGCGGGGGGCCGGTGAAAAACTGTTTTTT
j_gene: TRBJ2-3; v_gene: TRBV25-1; d_gene: -; abundance: -; CDR3aa: CASSGDLGGADTQYF; CDR3nt: TGTGCCAGCAGTGGTGACCTCGGGGGCGCAGATACGCAGTATTTT
j_gene: TRBJ1-5; v_gene: TRBV15; d_gene: -; abundance: few; CDR3aa: CATLQEPQHF; CDR3nt: TGTGCCACCCTACAGGAGCCCCAGCATTTT
j_gene: TRBJ2-1; v_gene: TRBV10-2; d_gene: -; abundance: -; CDR3aa: CASQISSSYNEQFF; CDR3nt: TGCGCCAGCCAGATCTCCAGCTCCTACAATGAGCAGTTCTTC
j_gene: TRBJ2-2; v_gene: TRBV6-6; d_gene: -; abundance: -; CDR3aa: CASSYKGDGELFF; CDR3nt: TGTGCCAGCAGTTACAAAGGGGACGGGGAGCTGTTTTTT
j_gene: TRBJ1-2; v_gene: TRBV11-2; d_gene: TRBD1; abundance: once; CDR3aa: CASSQTGGYGYTF; CDR3nt: TGTGCCAGCAGCCAGACAGGGGGATATGGCTACACCTTC
j_gene: TRBJ2-3; v_gene: TRBV2; d_gene: TRBD2; abundance: -; CDR3aa: CASRGTSGRMDTQYF; CDR3nt: TGTGCCAGCCGTGGGACTAGCGGGAGAATGGATACGCAGTATTTT
j_gene: TRBJ1-1; v_gene: TRBV6-1; d_gene: -; abundance: few; CDR3aa: CASRMDGNTEAFF; CDR3nt: TGTGCCAGCAGGATGGACGGGAACACTGAAGCTTTCTTT
j_gene: TRBJ2-7; v_gene: TRBV4-2; d_gene: -; abundance: -; CDR3aa: CASSQGYGSSYEQYF; CDR3nt: TGTGCCAGCAGCCAAGGGTACGGCAGTTCCTACGAGCAGTACTTC
j_gene: TRBJ1-1; v_gene: TRBV11-3; d_gene: -; abundance: once; CDR3aa: CASSYGGDTEAFF; CDR3nt: TGTGCCAGCAGCTACGGGGGGGACACTGAAGCTTTCTTT
j_gene: TRBJ2-7; v_gene: TRBV6-4; d_gene: TRBD2; abundance: -; CDR3aa: CASSYLLAGGPSYEQYF; CDR3nt: TGTGCCAGCAGTTACCTATTAGCGGGAGGGCCCTCCTACGAGCAGTACTTC
j_gene: TRBJ1-4; v_gene: TRBV7-2; d_gene: TRBD1; abundance: -; CDR3aa: CASRPDRGHEKLFF; CDR3nt: TGTGCCAGCAGACCAGACAGGGGGCACGAAAAACTGTTTTTT
j_gene: TRBJ1-2; v_gene: TRBV2; d_gene: -; abundance: -; CDR3aa: CASSEEEDRAVDGYTF; CDR3nt: TGTGCCAGCAGTGAAGAAGAGGACCGGGCGGTCGATGGCTACACCTTC
j_gene: TRBJ1-1; v_gene: TRBV6-1; d_gene: TRBD1; abundance: once; CDR3aa: CASSARTGGWTEAFF; CDR3nt: TGTGCCAGCAGTGCTCGGACAGGGGGCTGGACTGAAGCTTTCTTT
j_gene: TRBJ1-1; v_gene: TRBV7-3; d_gene: -; abundance: -; CDR3aa: CASSLTLISEAFF; CDR3nt: TGTGCCAGCAGCTTAACGCTCATATCTGAAGCTTTCTTT
j_gene: TRBJ2-7; v_gene: TRBV27; d_gene: TRBD2; abundance: -; CDR3aa: CASSRTLAGAGEQYF; CDR3nt: TGTGCCAGCAGCCGTACCCTAGCGGGAGCGGGCGAGCAGTACTTC
j_gene: TRBJ2-3; v_gene: TRBV5-4; d_gene: TRBD1; abundance: -; CDR3aa: CASSYGQGATDTQYF; CDR3nt: TGTGCCAGCAGCTATGGACAGGGGGCAACAGATACGCAGTATTTT
j_gene: TRBJ2-7; v_gene: TRBV5-1; d_gene: -; abundance: -; CDR3aa: CASSLAGGTASYEQYF; CDR3nt: TGCGCCAGCAGCTTGGCTGGGGGGACAGCGTCCTACGAGCAGTACTTC
j_gene: TRBJ2-7; v_gene: TRBV4-3; d_gene: TRBD1; abundance: -; CDR3aa: CASSQDRQGAYEQYF; CDR3nt: TGCGCCAGCAGCCAGGACAGACAGGGGGCTTACGAGCAGTACTTC
j_gene: TRBJ1-1; v_gene: TRBV6-6; d_gene: -; abundance: -; CDR3aa: CASRLQGADTEAFF; CDR3nt: TGTGCCAGCAGACTACAGGGTGCGGACACTGAAGCTTTCTTT
j_gene: TRBJ1-1; v_gene: TRBV28; d_gene: -; abundance: -; CDR3aa: CASSFDAGDGTEAFF; CDR3nt: TGTGCCAGCAGTTTCGACGCAGGGGATGGGACTGAAGCTTTCTTT
j_gene: TRBJ1-3; v_gene: TRBV7-2; d_gene: TRBD1; abundance: -; CDR3aa: CASSLTGPGNTIYF; CDR3nt: TGTGCCAGCAGCTTGACAGGGCCTGGAAACACCATATATTTT
j_gene: TRBJ1-1; v_gene: TRBV19; d_gene: -; abundance: -; CDR3aa: CASSIVGLNTEAFF; CDR3nt: TGTGCCAGTAGTATAGTCGGATTGAACACTGAAGCTTTCTTT
j_gene: TRBJ2-3; v_gene: TRBV28; d_gene: -; abundance: -; CDR3aa: CASSFHPTVGTDTQYF; CDR3nt: TGTGCCAGCAGCTTTCACCCGACTGTGGGCACAGATACGCAGTATTTT
j_gene: TRBJ1-4; v_gene: TRBV7-6; d_gene: -; abundance: -; CDR3aa: CASSLAGAKEKLFF; CDR3nt: TGTGCCAGCAGCCTCGCGGGGGCTAAGGAAAAACTGTTTTTT
j_gene: TRBJ2-7; v_gene: TRBV15; d_gene: -; abundance: -; CDR3aa: CATSRYREYEQYF; CDR3nt: TGTGCCACCAGCAGGTACAGGGAGTACGAGCAGTACTTC
j_gene: TRBJ2-1; v_gene: TRBV11-1; d_gene: -; abundance: -; CDR3aa: CASSPSGGRRNEQFF; CDR3nt: TGTGCCAGCAGCCCATCAGGGGGGAGGCGGAATGAGCAGTTCTTC
j_gene: TRBJ2-7; v_gene: TRBV28; d_gene: -; abundance: -; CDR3aa: CASSQTGKYEQYF; CDR3nt: TGTGCCAGCAGCCAAACAGGGAAATACGAGCAGTACTTC
j_gene: TRBJ2-7; v_gene: TRBV6-1; d_gene: -; abundance: once; CDR3aa: CASSGSDNAEQYF; CDR3nt: TGTGCCAGCAGTGGATCCGATAACGCCGAGCAGTACTTC
j_gene: TRBJ2-7; v_gene: TRBV7-3; d_gene: -; abundance: -; CDR3aa: CASSPDRYYEQYF; CDR3nt: TGTGCCAGCAGCCCCGACCGATACTACGAGCAGTACTTC
j_gene: TRBJ1-2; v_gene: TRBV7-2; d_gene: -; abundance: once; CDR3aa: CASSLVGFSGSNYGYTF; CDR3nt: TGTGCCAGCAGCTTAGTCGGATTCTCGGGCTCTAACTATGGCTACACCTTC
j_gene: TRBJ2-3; v_gene: TRBV5-8; d_gene: TRBD2; abundance: -; CDR3aa: CASAIGTSGRDTQYF; CDR3nt: TGTGCCAGCGCGATAGGGACTAGCGGGAGGGATACGCAGTATTTT
j_gene: TRBJ1-2; v_gene: TRBV7-2; d_gene: TRBD1; abundance: -; CDR3aa: CASSPDRDRYGYTF; CDR3nt: TGTGCCAGCAGCCCAGACAGGGATCGGTATGGCTACACCTTC
j_gene: TRBJ2-2; v_gene: TRBV4-1; d_gene: -; abundance: -; CDR3aa: CASSQDGGGMNTGELFF; CDR3nt: TGCGCCAGCAGCCAAGATGGAGGGGGGATGAACACCGGGGAGCTGTTTTTT
j_gene: TRBJ2-1; v_gene: TRBV7-2; d_gene: -; abundance: -; CDR3aa: CASRLRISTEQFF; CDR3nt: TGTGCCAGCAGGCTTAGGATCAGCACTGAGCAGTTCTTC
j_gene: TRBJ2-3; v_gene: TRBV9; d_gene: -; abundance: -; CDR3aa: CASSVSGLAFTDTQYF; CDR3nt: TGTGCCAGCAGCGTCTCCGGGTTAGCGTTTACAGATACGCAGTATTTT
j_gene: TRBJ2-1; v_gene: TRBV7-9; d_gene: TRBD2; abundance: -; CDR3aa: CASSLALVAGATSYNEQFF; CDR3nt: TGTGCCAGCAGCTTAGCGTTAGTAGCGGGGGCTACCTCCTACAATGAGCAGTTCTTC
j_gene: TRBJ2-1; v_gene: TRBV6-1; d_gene: -; abundance: -; CDR3aa: CASSDVLGEQFF; CDR3nt: TGTGCCAGCAGTGATGTGTTGGGCGAGCAGTTCTTC